This T cell receptor beta chain was retrieved from a study of a mutant IDH1 vaccine in newly diagnosed glioma. The overall study: Treated patients had a mean age of about 37 years and a sex split that was approximately 62% male and roughly 40% female. Week 35 held visit V12, while week 47 held visit V13.

The method was immunoSEQ multiplex PCR; TCRdb's version includes in-frame clones alone and lacks a portion of them. The data show 34,000 or so clones, roughly 86% seen once. The CDR3 length is 15 residues. Germline CDR1 is SNHLY and CDR2 is FYNNEI. J was trimmed by 4 bases and V by 10 bases; bases with no gene match: 13. On this clone: Its antigen is unknown.

Time point defined: week 35, safety follow-up. In every dose of vaccine, 300 ug of mutant IDH1 20-mer peptide was given alongside topical imiquimod. Sequencing used PBMCs, obtained from a glioma patient whose treatment included an IDH1 peptide vaccine. The source is a man between 25 and 39 years old with glioma. This chain joins TRBV2 and TRBJ2-3, with TRBD2 identical over 8 bases. The CDR3 is CAISLRAGAADTQYF. As DNA, the CDR3 is TGTGCCATCTCCCTCAGAGCGGGAGCGGCAGATACGCAGTATTTT.